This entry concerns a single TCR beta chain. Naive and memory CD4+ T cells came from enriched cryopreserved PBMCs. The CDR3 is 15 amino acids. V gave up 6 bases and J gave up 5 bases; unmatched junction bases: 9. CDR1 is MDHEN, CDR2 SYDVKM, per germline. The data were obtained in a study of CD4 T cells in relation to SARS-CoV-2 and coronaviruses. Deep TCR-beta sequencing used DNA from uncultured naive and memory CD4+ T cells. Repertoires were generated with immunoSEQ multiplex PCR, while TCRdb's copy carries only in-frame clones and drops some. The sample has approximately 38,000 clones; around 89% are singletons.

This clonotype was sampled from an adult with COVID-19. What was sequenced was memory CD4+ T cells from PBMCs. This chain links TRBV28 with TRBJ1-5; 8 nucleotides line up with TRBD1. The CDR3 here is CASSSHQGADQPQHF. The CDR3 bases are TGTGCCAGCAGCTCTCATCAGGGGGCCGATCAGCCCCAGCATTTT.